The clone carrying this T cell receptor beta chain has at least ten counts. These data are taken from a study of blood T cell repertoires in COVID-19. Study information: Spain, Italy and the United States supplied samples that represented acute and convalescent COVID-19.

Per the original data handling: Estimation of nucleated cell counts relied on the amplification of reference gene primers. The data were produced by immunoSEQ multiplex PCR, yet TCRdb's version contains in-frame clones alone and is incomplete. From that table come the V and J calls and clone size; the DNA was used to work out D and trimming. The table includes about 180,000 clones, about 83% detected once. The CDR3 runs 14 residues. Germline assignment: CDR1 SGHDT and CDR2 YYEEEE. Germline trimming cut 3 bases from V and 6 bases from J; bases unmatched to any gene: 6. The receptor comes from a person aged 65-85 years with COVID-19, enrolled during active disease. Input material: peripheral blood. The chain couples TRBV5-6 to TRBJ1-5; 7 bases map to TRBD1. CDR3 sequence: CASSSTGYFQPQHF. As DNA, the CDR3 is TGTGCCAGCAGCTCGACAGGGTACTTTCAGCCCCAGCATTTT.